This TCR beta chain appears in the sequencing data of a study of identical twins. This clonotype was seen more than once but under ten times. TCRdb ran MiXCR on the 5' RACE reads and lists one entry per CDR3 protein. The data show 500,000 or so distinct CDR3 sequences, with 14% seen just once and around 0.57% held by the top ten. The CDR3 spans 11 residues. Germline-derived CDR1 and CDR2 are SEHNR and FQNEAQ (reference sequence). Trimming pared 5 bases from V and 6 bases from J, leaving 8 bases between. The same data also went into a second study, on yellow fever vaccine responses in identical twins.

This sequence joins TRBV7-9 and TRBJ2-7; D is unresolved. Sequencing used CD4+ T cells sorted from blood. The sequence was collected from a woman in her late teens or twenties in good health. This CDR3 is CASSLTSEQYF. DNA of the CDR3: TGTGCCAGCAGCCTAACATCCGAGCAGTACTTC.